The rows below give T cell receptor beta chains drawn from one sample of a study of blood T cell repertoires in COVID-19. The data were produced by immunoSEQ multiplex PCR, yet TCRdb's version contains in-frame clones alone and is incomplete. The sample has fewer than 400,000 clones, 70% to 90% seen once. The sample was PBMCs or T cells enriched from blood (not recorded which). These receptors came from a young man who had recovered from COVID-19. Both conserved end residues are part of each CDR3. The order of the fields is V gene, clone size, D gene, J gene, CDR3 protein, CDR3 DNA. The D gene is left open where the match is weak. Part of the rows lack a size; the others show once, few, many or a class for expanded clones.

v_gene: TRBV18
abundance: -
d_gene: TRBD1
j_gene: TRBJ2-3
CDR3aa: CASSPRPTGGTDTQYF
CDR3nt: TGTGCCAGCTCGCCCCGTCCGACAGGGGGCACAGATACGCAGTATTTT

v_gene: TRBV2
abundance: -
d_gene: -
j_gene: TRBJ1-2
CDR3aa: CASRAFGYTF
CDR3nt: TGTGCCAGCAGGGCATTTGGCTACACCTTC

v_gene: TRBV9
abundance: -
d_gene: -
j_gene: TRBJ1-4
CDR3aa: CASSVGLAEATNEKLFF
CDR3nt: TGTGCCAGCAGCGTGGGATTGGCGGAGGCAACTAATGAAAAACTGTTTTTT

v_gene: TRBV3-1/TRBV3-2
abundance: -
d_gene: -
j_gene: TRBJ1-6
CDR3aa: CASSRTNRDSPLHF
CDR3nt: TGTGCCAGCAGCCGCACTAATCGGGATTCACCCCTCCACTTT

v_gene: TRBV7-9
abundance: -
d_gene: TRBD1
j_gene: TRBJ1-6
CDR3aa: CASSLTGQAVNSPLHF
CDR3nt: TGTGCCAGCAGCCTCACAGGACAGGCCGTTAATTCACCCCTCCACTTT

v_gene: TRBV5-4
abundance: few
d_gene: TRBD1
j_gene: TRBJ2-7
CDR3aa: CASSRTGFYEQYF
CDR3nt: TGTGCCAGCTCCAGGACAGGGTTTTACGAGCAGTACTTC

v_gene: TRBV19
abundance: once
d_gene: TRBD2
j_gene: TRBJ2-2
CDR3aa: CASSIEGTSGIGELFF
CDR3nt: TGTGCCAGTAGTATAGAGGGGACTAGCGGGATAGGGGAGCTGTTTTTT

v_gene: TRBV2
abundance: -
d_gene: TRBD1
j_gene: TRBJ2-7
CDR3aa: CASGDRFEQYF
CDR3nt: TGTGCCAGCGGGGACAGGTTCGAGCAGTACTTC

v_gene: TRBV30
abundance: -
d_gene: -
j_gene: TRBJ2-6
CDR3aa: CAWARQGGSGANVLTF
CDR3nt: TGTGCCTGGGCCCGACAGGGAGGCTCTGGGGCCAACGTCCTGACTTTC

v_gene: TRBV18
abundance: -
d_gene: -
j_gene: TRBJ1-6
CDR3aa: CASSPRGPNSPLHF
CDR3nt: TGTGCCAGCTCACCACGGGGGCCCAATTCACCCCTCCACTTT

v_gene: TRBV3-1/TRBV3-2
abundance: -
d_gene: TRBD1
j_gene: TRBJ1-1
CDR3aa: CASSLRGQGAAFF
CDR3nt: TGTGCCAGCAGCCTACGCGGACAGGGCGCAGCTTTCTTT

v_gene: TRBV7-8
abundance: -
d_gene: -
j_gene: TRBJ1-6
CDR3aa: CASSLLRVASPLHF
CDR3nt: TGTGCCAGCAGCTTACTCAGGGTGGCTTCACCCCTCCACTTT

v_gene: TRBV25-1
abundance: -
d_gene: -
j_gene: TRBJ2-7
CDR3aa: CASSERRSQHF
CDR3nt: TGTGCCAGCAGTGAACGGCGGTCCCAGCACTTC

v_gene: TRBV18
abundance: -
d_gene: -
j_gene: TRBJ2-5
CDR3aa: CASSRGQGSPETQYF
CDR3nt: TGTGCCAGCTCACGCGGTCAGGGGAGTCCAGAGACCCAGTACTTC

v_gene: TRBV18
abundance: -
d_gene: -
j_gene: TRBJ2-2
CDR3aa: CASSSQGPNTGELFF
CDR3nt: TGTGCCAGCTCAAGTCAGGGGCCGAACACCGGGGAGCTGTTTTTT

v_gene: TRBV6-5
abundance: few
d_gene: TRBD1
j_gene: TRBJ2-7
CDR3aa: CASKDLGQGTYEQYF
CDR3nt: TGTGCCAGCAAGGACTTAGGACAGGGGACCTACGAGCAGTACTTC

v_gene: TRBV5-1
abundance: -
d_gene: TRBD1
j_gene: TRBJ1-2
CDR3aa: CASSTGQAPRGGYTF
CDR3nt: TGCGCCAGCAGCACCGGACAGGCCCCTCGGGGCGGCTACACCTTC

v_gene: TRBV30
abundance: few
d_gene: TRBD1
j_gene: TRBJ1-5
CDR3aa: CAWSTGAEQPQHF
CDR3nt: TGTGCCTGGTCCACAGGGGCAGAGCAGCCCCAGCATTTT

v_gene: TRBV25-1
abundance: once
d_gene: -
j_gene: TRBJ1-2
CDR3aa: CASSTGRVGYTF
CDR3nt: TGTGCCAGCAGTACAGGTCGGGTTGGCTACACCTTC

v_gene: TRBV28
abundance: -
d_gene: -
j_gene: TRBJ1-4
CDR3aa: CASSLRTSREKLFF
CDR3nt: TGTGCCAGCAGTTTGCGAACCTCCCGGGAAAAACTGTTTTTT

v_gene: TRBV28
abundance: few
d_gene: -
j_gene: TRBJ1-2
CDR3aa: CASSRTPGGAVGYTF
CDR3nt: TGTGCCAGCAGTCGGACCCCGGGGGGGGCTGTGGGCTACACCTTC

v_gene: TRBV5-1
abundance: -
d_gene: -
j_gene: TRBJ2-3
CDR3aa: CASSRSPGTDTQYF
CDR3nt: TGCGCCAGCAGTCGCTCTCCAGGGACAGATACGCAGTATTTT

v_gene: TRBV7-9
abundance: -
d_gene: TRBD1
j_gene: TRBJ2-7
CDR3aa: CASSEDRGDRTNVQYF
CDR3nt: TGTGCCAGCAGCGAGGACAGGGGGGATCGTACGAACGTGCAGTACTTC

v_gene: TRBV7-9
abundance: -
d_gene: -
j_gene: TRBJ2-2
CDR3aa: CASSLAPNTGELFF
CDR3nt: TGTGCCAGCAGCTTAGCCCCAAACACCGGGGAGCTGTTTTTT

v_gene: TRBV19
abundance: -
d_gene: -
j_gene: TRBJ1-2
CDR3aa: CASSIAGGNDYTF
CDR3nt: TGTGCCAGTAGTATAGCTGGAGGGAATGACTACACCTTC

v_gene: TRBV11-2
abundance: -
d_gene: TRBD2
j_gene: TRBJ2-5
CDR3aa: CASSLNSGGAFETQYF
CDR3nt: TGTGCCAGCAGCCTAAATAGCGGGGGGGCTTTTGAGACCCAGTACTTC

v_gene: TRBV11-3
abundance: -
d_gene: TRBD1
j_gene: TRBJ2-7
CDR3aa: CASSPPGTGYEQYF
CDR3nt: TGTGCCAGCAGCCCACCAGGGACAGGGTACGAGCAGTACTTC

v_gene: TRBV4-1
abundance: few
d_gene: -
j_gene: TRBJ1-6
CDR3aa: CASSQVGGGPSSYNSPLHF
CDR3nt: TGCGCCAGCAGCCAAGTGGGCGGGGGACCTAGCTCCTATAATTCACCCCTCCACTTT

v_gene: TRBV21-1
abundance: -
d_gene: -
j_gene: TRBJ1-3
CDR3aa: CASSKGQGELSGNTIYF
CDR3nt: TGTGCCAGCAGCAAAGGACAGGGGGAACTCTCTGGAAACACCATATATTTT

v_gene: TRBV11-3
abundance: -
d_gene: TRBD1
j_gene: TRBJ2-7
CDR3aa: CASRSTGGSVEQYF
CDR3nt: TGTGCCAGCAGATCGACAGGGGGCTCGGTTGAGCAGTACTTC

v_gene: TRBV11-2
abundance: -
d_gene: TRBD2
j_gene: TRBJ2-3
CDR3aa: CASSLSGLAADTQYF
CDR3nt: TGTGCCAGCAGCTTATCCGGGCTAGCGGCCGATACGCAGTATTTT

v_gene: TRBV11-3
abundance: -
d_gene: TRBD1
j_gene: TRBJ2-1
CDR3aa: CASSLERWDRASGEQFF
CDR3nt: TGTGCCAGCAGCTTAGAGAGGTGGGACAGGGCGTCGGGTGAGCAGTTCTTC

v_gene: TRBV9
abundance: -
d_gene: TRBD1
j_gene: TRBJ2-3
CDR3aa: CASSVGTGGTDTQYF
CDR3nt: TGTGCCAGCAGCGTCGGGACAGGGGGCACAGATACGCAGTATTTT

v_gene: TRBV12-3/TRBV12-4
abundance: -
d_gene: -
j_gene: TRBJ2-7
CDR3aa: CASSSREIYEQYF
CDR3nt: TGTGCCAGCAGTTCCCGGGAGATATACGAGCAGTACTTC

v_gene: TRBV28
abundance: -
d_gene: TRBD1
j_gene: TRBJ2-7
CDR3aa: CASTGTAYEQYF
CDR3nt: TGTGCCAGCACCGGGACAGCCTACGAGCAGTACTTC

v_gene: TRBV16
abundance: -
d_gene: -
j_gene: TRBJ2-3
CDR3aa: CASSQSQDTQYF
CDR3nt: TGTGCCAGCAGCCAATCCCAAGATACGCAGTATTTT

v_gene: TRBV11-2
abundance: -
d_gene: -
j_gene: TRBJ1-1
CDR3aa: CASSALQGRNTEAFF
CDR3nt: TGTGCCAGCAGCGCCCTACAGGGCCGGAACACTGAAGCTTTCTTT

v_gene: TRBV28
abundance: few
d_gene: TRBD1
j_gene: TRBJ1-2
CDR3aa: CASKPGQGTYGYTF
CDR3nt: TGTGCCAGCAAGCCGGGACAGGGGACCTATGGCTACACCTTC

v_gene: TRBV4-1
abundance: -
d_gene: TRBD1
j_gene: TRBJ1-6
CDR3aa: CASSQEGDRGLSPLHF
CDR3nt: TGCGCCAGCAGCCAAGAGGGGGACAGGGGGCTCTCACCCCTCCACTTT

v_gene: TRBV28
abundance: -
d_gene: -
j_gene: TRBJ2-3
CDR3aa: CASGPGADTQYF
CDR3nt: TGTGCCAGCGGCCCAGGGGCAGATACGCAGTATTTT

v_gene: TRBV5-6
abundance: few
d_gene: TRBD2
j_gene: TRBJ2-2
CDR3aa: CASSQGLAERTGELFF
CDR3nt: TGTGCCAGCAGCCAGGGACTAGCGGAACGCACCGGGGAGCTGTTTTTT

v_gene: TRBV14
abundance: -
d_gene: -
j_gene: TRBJ1-1
CDR3aa: CASSQGVNTEAFF
CDR3nt: TGTGCCAGCAGCCAAGGAGTGAACACTGAAGCTTTCTTT

v_gene: TRBV6-5
abundance: -
d_gene: -
j_gene: TRBJ2-5
CDR3aa: CASRQLGTREETQYF
CDR3nt: TGTGCCAGCAGACAACTCGGGACACGAGAAGAGACCCAGTACTTC

v_gene: TRBV18
abundance: -
d_gene: -
j_gene: TRBJ1-1
CDR3aa: CASSPLRQKNTEAFF
CDR3nt: TGTGCCAGCTCACCACTTCGACAGAAGAACACTGAAGCTTTCTTT

v_gene: TRBV19
abundance: -
d_gene: -
j_gene: TRBJ2-5
CDR3aa: CASRPQGQETQYF
CDR3nt: TGTGCCAGTAGACCCCAGGGGCAAGAGACCCAGTACTTC

v_gene: TRBV13
abundance: -
d_gene: TRBD2
j_gene: TRBJ2-5
CDR3aa: CASSQGLAGGLYQETQYF
CDR3nt: TGTGCCAGCAGTCAGGGACTAGCGGGAGGCCTATACCAAGAGACCCAGTACTTC

v_gene: TRBV10-3
abundance: -
d_gene: -
j_gene: TRBJ1-2
CDR3aa: CAISESGGGYGYTF
CDR3nt: TGTGCCATCAGTGAGTCAGGGGGTGGCTATGGCTACACCTTC